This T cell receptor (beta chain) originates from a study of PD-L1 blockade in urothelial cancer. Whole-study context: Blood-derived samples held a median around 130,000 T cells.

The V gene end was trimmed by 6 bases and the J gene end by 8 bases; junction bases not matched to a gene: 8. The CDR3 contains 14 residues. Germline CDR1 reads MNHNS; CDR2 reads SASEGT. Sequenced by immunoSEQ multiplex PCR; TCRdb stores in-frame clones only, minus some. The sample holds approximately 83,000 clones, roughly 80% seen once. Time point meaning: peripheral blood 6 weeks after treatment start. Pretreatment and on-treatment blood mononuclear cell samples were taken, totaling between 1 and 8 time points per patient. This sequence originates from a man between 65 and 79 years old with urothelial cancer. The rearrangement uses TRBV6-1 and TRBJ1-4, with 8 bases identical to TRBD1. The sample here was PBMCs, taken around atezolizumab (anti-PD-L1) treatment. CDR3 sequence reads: CASRGRTGREKLFF. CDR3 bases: TGTGCCAGCAGGGGGCGGACAGGGCGAGAAAAACTGTTTTTT.